A single sample is the source of the 29 T cell receptor beta chains below, sequenced in a study of memory CD4+ T cells and cytomegalovirus serostatus. The assay was immunoSEQ multiplex PCR, and TCRdb's table has in-frame clones only and misses some. The table has 80,000 or so clones, about 73% seen once; the top ten hold around 2.6%. The sort gate was single viable CD3+CD4+CD8-CD45RO+ cells for memory CD4+ T cells. Sequenced material: memory CD4+ T cells from blood. These receptors originate from an adult in good health and CMV-seropositive.

This clone was counted once. This chain links TRBV12-1 with TRBJ2-5; TRBD2, the table's D call, lacks a check against the DNA. TRBV12-1 is listed as a pseudogene. This CDR3 is built from 16 residues. The CDR3 DNA is TGTGCCAGCAGCTTTCCAGCGGGAGGGCCCGAAGAGACCCAGTACTTC. Its protein product is CASSFPAGGPEETQYF.

The chain links TRBV7-7 to TRBJ2-5, with D perhaps matching TRBD2 (5 bases). Per the germline V gene, CDR1 is SSHAT and CDR2 is FNYEAQ (reference sequence). This CDR3 has 13 residues. The germline V and J ends were trimmed by 5 bases and 3 bases, with 10 bases remaining between them. The CDR3 is CASSGGLKETQYF. The CDR3 DNA sequence: TGTGCCAGCAGCGGTGGACTTAAAGAGACCCAGTACTTC. The full variable domain, in which reference TRBV7-7 and TRBJ2-5 provide the parts outside the CDR3, is GAGVSQSPRYKVTKRGQDVTLRCDPISSHATLYWYQQALGQGPEFLTYFNYEAQPDKSGLPSDRFSAERPEGSISTLTIQRTEQRDSAMYRCASSGGLKETQYFGPGTRLLVL.

This clone was observed a handful of times. CDR3 coding DNA: TGTGCCAGCAGCTTTGGAACTAATGAAAAACTGTTTTTT. Translation gives CASSFGTNEKLFF. The chain uses TRBV11-2 and TRBJ1-4; D is unclear. Germline assignment: CDR1 SGHAT and CDR2 FQNNGV. The CDR3 is 13 amino acids. V lost 3 bases and J 1 base, leaving 3 bases between the germline ends. Filled out from reference TRBV11-2 and TRBJ1-4, the complete variable domain reads EAGVAQSPRYKIIEKRQSVAFWCNPISGHATLYWYQQILGQGPKLLIQFQNNGVVDDSQLPKDRFSAERLKGVDSTLKIQPAKLEDSAVYLCASSFGTNEKLFFGSGTQLSVL.

The rearrangement links TRBV11-2 to TRBJ1-3; D call uncertain. CDR1 is SGHAT and CDR2 is FQNNGV in the germline V gene. Trimming shortened V by 4 bases and J by 0 bases, and 7 bases separated the two germline ends. This CDR3 has 14 residues. The CDR3 DNA is TGTGCCAGCAGCTCGGGCCTCTCTGGAAACACCATATATTTT. Translation: CASSSGLSGNTIYF.

The chain couples TRBV9 to TRBJ1-1; D ambiguous. V was cut by 4 bases and J by 0 bases, with 10 bases left in between. This CDR3 is 14 amino acids long. Germline lookup yields CDR1 SGDLS and CDR2 YYNGEE. The CDR3 bases are TGTGCCAGCAGCTTCCACCCGATGAACACTGAAGCTTTCTTT. Residues: CASSFHPMNTEAFF. Combining the CDR3 with reference TRBV9 and TRBJ1-1 gives the whole variable domain DSGVTQTPKHLITATGQRVTLRCSPRSGDLSVYWYQQSLDQGLQFLIQYYNGEERAKGNILERFSAQQFPDLHSELNLSSLELGDSALYFCASSFHPMNTEAFFGQGTRLTVV.

The gene calls are TRBV5-4 and TRBJ1-2, with D perhaps TRBD1 (5 bases). V lost 2 bases, J lost 8 bases, and 13 bases lay in between. Germline V CDR1 and CDR2: SGHNT, YYREEE (reference sequence). CDR3 length: 13 residues. In DNA, the CDR3 is TGTGCCAGCAGCTTCGAAAGGGGCGGCGGCTACACCTTC. Translating it yields CASSFERGGGYTF.

The J gene is TRBJ2-5, the V gene TRBV11-3; D not resolved. V dropped 5 bases and J dropped 4 bases, with 8 bases sitting between them. Germline V gene lookup returns CDR1 SGHNT and CDR2 YENEEA. The CDR3 spans 12 residues. CDR3 amino acids: CASSPLRETQYF. CDR3 in DNA: TGTGCCAGCAGCCCCCTAAGAGAGACCCAGTACTTC.

This clone was counted once. The rearrangement joins TRBV7-6 to TRBJ2-7; no reliable D call. This CDR3 contains 12 residues. Trimming took 1 base from V and 2 from J, leaving 3 bases between them. CDR1 SGHVS and CDR2 FNYEAQ come from the germline V gene. The CDR3 here is CASSLVAYEQYF. DNA of the CDR3: TGTGCCAGCAGCTTAGTCGCCTACGAGCAGTACTTC.

The chain recombines TRBV29-1 with TRBJ2-3, with D possibly being TRBD2 (5 bases). The CDR3 loop spans 14 amino acids. V gave up 4 bases and J gave up 6 bases, with 17 bases separating them. Germline V gene data show CDR1 as SQVTM and CDR2 as ANQGSEA. The CDR3 loop is CSVGRGSRSDTQYF. The CDR3, as DNA: TGCAGCGTTGGTCGGGGTAGTCGCTCGGATACGCAGTATTTT.

J is TRBJ2-7 and V is TRBV9; D may correspond to TRBD1 or TRBD2 (5 bases each). This CDR3 has 12 amino acids. V lost 7 bases to trimming and J lost 1 base, with 9 bases between them. The germline V gene encodes CDR1 SGDLS and CDR2 YYNGEE. The CDR3 loop is CASSGGSYEQYV. CDR3 nucleotides: TGTGCCAGCTCTGGGGGATCCTACGAGCAGTACGTC.

V usage is TRBV2 and J usage is TRBJ1-2; no firm D call. The V end was cut by 3 bases, the J end by 1 base, with 12 bases between. The CDR3 contains 15 residues. Germline V CDR1 and CDR2: SNHLY, FYNNEI. The CDR3 region has the DNA TGTGCCAGCAGTGAGTCGCTGGGCCGTAACTATGGCTACACCTTC. Translating gives CASSESLGRNYGYTF. Full variable domain (rest looked up from reference TRBV2 and TRBJ1-2): EPEVTQTPSHQVTQMGQEVILRCVPISNHLYFYWYRQILGQKVEFLVSFYNNEISEKSEIFDDQFSVERPDGSNFTLKIRSTKLEDSAMYFCASSESLGRNYGYTFGSGTRLTVV.

The chain carries TRBV18 and TRBJ2-6, with 8 nucleotides matching TRBD1. The CDR3 totals 17 residues. The germline V gene encodes CDR1 KGHSH and CDR2 LQKENI. Unmatched junction bases numbered 5, after V lost 4 bases and J lost 0 bases. The CDR3 DNA is TGTGCCAGCTCACTTGGACAGGGTCCCTCTGGGGCCAACGTCCTGACTTTC. It is translated as CASSLGQGPSGANVLTF.

The chain uses TRBV7-9 and TRBJ2-2; D is possibly TRBD1 (5 bases). Germline V gene sequence: CDR1 SEHNR, CDR2 FQNEAQ (reference sequence). Trimming took 3 bases from V and 2 from J, leaving 7 bases between them. The CDR3 length is 14 residues. The CDR3 spells CASSLTANTGELFF. CDR3 bases: TGTGCCAGCAGCTTGACAGCTAACACCGGGGAGCTGTTTTTT.

The V call is TRBV5-8, the J call TRBJ2-5, with TRBD1 matching 10 bases. Germline loops: CDR1 SGHTS, CDR2 YDEGEE. Unmatched junction bases numbered 3, after V lost 0 bases and J lost 4 bases. CDR3 length: 15 amino acids. The CDR3 nucleotides are TGTGCCAGCAGCTTGGAGACAGGGGGCGGAGAGACCCAGTACTTC. It yields the protein CASSLETGGGETQYF.

The rearrangement uses TRBV30 and TRBJ2-3, with TRBD2 as a possible D gene (5 bases). With 2 bases removed from V and 0 bases from J, the gap between germline ends came to 12 bases. CDR3 size: 15 residues. Germline V gene lookup returns CDR1 GTSNPN and CDR2 SVGIG (reference sequence). CDR3 loop: CAWSRAEFSTDTQYF. DNA for the CDR3: TGTGCCTGGAGTAGAGCGGAATTTAGCACAGATACGCAGTATTTT.

The chain recombines TRBV25-1 with TRBJ2-7, with D perhaps TRBD2 (5 bases). V dropped 6 bases and J dropped 3 bases, with 15 bases sitting between them. Looked up from germline, CDR1 is MGHDK and CDR2 is SYGVNS. This CDR3 has 14 amino acids. CDR3 loop: CASSGVGRGYEQYF. DNA of the CDR3: TGTGCCAGCAGCGGGGTGGGCCGGGGCTACGAGCAGTACTTC.

The chain combines TRBV28 with TRBJ1-6; D is possibly TRBD1 (5 bases). Germline V gene lookup returns CDR1 MDHEN and CDR2 SYDVKM. The ends were cut back, 5 bases at V and 7 bases at J, with 12 bases in the middle. The CDR3 is 14 residues long. The DNA of the CDR3 is TGTGCCAGCAGTGCGGGGGGTGGGAATTCACCCCTCCACTTT. It yields the protein CASSAGGGNSPLHF.

The V and J genes are TRBV30 and TRBJ1-1; D is unclear. This CDR3 has 13 amino acids. V dropped 2 bases and J dropped 5 bases, with 12 bases sitting between them. Germline V gene lookup returns CDR1 GTSNPN and CDR2 SVGIG (reference sequence). As DNA, the CDR3 is TGTGCCTGGAGTAGGGAAGTGGTAACTGAAGCTTTCTTT. Translating gives CAWSREVVTEAFF.

This clone has just a few counts. The chain uses TRBV10-3 and TRBJ1-4; D uncertain. The CDR3 totals 13 residues. Trimming took off 8 bases at V and 4 bases at J, with 11 bases between the two ends. CDR1 ENHRY and CDR2 SYGVKD come from the germline V gene. The CDR3 loop is CAIRSAGNEKLFF. Written as DNA, the CDR3 is TGTGCCATCCGGTCCGCCGGTAATGAAAAACTGTTTTTT.

The J gene is TRBJ2-5, the V gene TRBV30; 14 bases match TRBD2. The CDR3 length is 14 residues. The V segment lost 1 base and the J segment 5 bases; nucleotides outside the gene matches: 0. Germline CDR1 is GTSNPN and CDR2 is SVGIG (reference sequence). CDR3 sequence: CAWSGTSGGETQYF. CDR3 nucleotides: TGTGCCTGGAGTGGGACTAGCGGGGGGGAGACCCAGTACTTC.

The chain couples TRBV10-3 to TRBJ2-2; tentatively, D is TRBD2 (7 bases). This CDR3 has 15 amino acids. V was cut by 11 bases and J by 8 bases, with 24 bases left in between. CDR1 and CDR2 from the germline V gene are ENHRY and SYGVKD. The CDR3 protein is CASSPDRGAGGELFF. In nucleotides, the CDR3 is TGTGCCTCCAGCCCAGATCGGGGGGCCGGAGGGGAGCTGTTTTTT.

This chain joins TRBV10-3 and TRBJ2-2; no firm D call. Germline CDR1 and CDR2: ENHRY and SYGVKD. The CDR3 runs 15 residues. V was cut by 6 bases and J by 4 bases, with 15 bases left in between. In DNA form, the CDR3 reads TGTGCCATCAGCTATGTAGGGCAAGGCACCGGGGAGCTGTTTTTT. Its protein is CAISYVGQGTGELFF.

The V and J genes are TRBV6-6 and TRBJ2-1; 10 nucleotides match TRBD2. Unmatched junction bases numbered 3, after V lost 6 bases and J lost 1 base. The CDR3 totals 15 residues. Germline V gene lookup returns CDR1 MNHNY and CDR2 SVGAGI (reference sequence). CDR3 loop: CASRPAGGSYNEQFF. CDR3 nucleotides: TGTGCCAGCAGGCCAGCGGGAGGGTCCTACAATGAGCAGTTCTTC.

The V gene is TRBV28, the J gene TRBJ2-7, with 7 nucleotides matching TRBD1. The CDR3 is 14 residues long. The V gene's germline CDR1 is MDHEN and CDR2 SYDVKM. Losses at the gene ends were 7 bases for V and 2 bases for J; bases not matched to a gene: 8. Here the CDR3 reads CASKTGAQTYEQYV. The CDR3 DNA reads as TGTGCCAGCAAAACAGGGGCCCAAACCTACGAGCAGTACGTC.

The chain employs TRBV9 and TRBJ1-4; 8 bases line up with TRBD1. This CDR3 is 15 amino acids long. Looked up from germline, CDR1 is SGDLS and CDR2 is YYNGEE. Unmatched junction bases numbered 8, after V lost 2 bases and J lost 8 bases. The CDR3 sequence: CASSVLTGAQEKLFF. CDR3 nucleotides: TGTGCCAGCAGCGTCCTGACAGGGGCTCAGGAAAAACTGTTTTTT. Complete variable domain (other parts from reference TRBV9 and TRBJ1-4): DSGVTQTPKHLITATGQRVTLRCSPRSGDLSVYWYQQSLDQGLQFLIQYYNGEERAKGNILERFSAQQFPDLHSELNLSSLELGDSALYFCASSVLTGAQEKLFFGSGTQLSVL.

This clone was counted between two and nine times. This chain joins TRBV7-9 and TRBJ1-2; D ambiguous. Trimming removed 5 bases at V and 7 bases at J, with 11 bases between. The CDR3 totals 12 residues. From germline, CDR1 is SEHNR and CDR2 FQNEAQ (reference sequence). This CDR3 is CASSREAAGYTF. The CDR3 nucleotides read TGTGCCAGCAGCCGCGAGGCGGCTGGCTACACCTTC.

The chain has TRBV7-9 and TRBJ1-1, with 8 bases matching TRBD1. The ends lost 5 bases at V and 8 bases at J; junction bases unmatched: 10. Germline-derived CDR1 and CDR2 are SEHNR and FQNEAQ (reference sequence). The CDR3 has 14 amino acids. The CDR3 is CASSIRGTGSEAFF. Here the CDR3 DNA reads TGTGCCAGCAGCATTAGGGGGACAGGTTCCGAAGCTTTCTTT.

The CDR3 nucleotides read TGTGCCAGCGGAATTCCAAGGGTGAACACTGAAGCTTTCTTT. Amino acid sequence: CASGIPRVNTEAFF. The chain links TRBV6-1 to TRBJ1-1; D gene unclear. The CDR3 has 14 amino acids. Deletions cut 8 bases from V and 0 bases from J, with 13 bases between. CDR1 MNHNS and CDR2 SASEGT come from the germline V gene.

The CDR3 sequence is CASSADRGPNYGYTF. Written as DNA, the CDR3 is TGTGCCAGCAGCGCCGACAGGGGACCAAACTATGGCTACACCTTC. The gene calls are TRBV5-6 and TRBJ1-2; 8 bases are shared with TRBD1. Germline lookup yields CDR1 SGHDT and CDR2 YYEEEE. The J segment lost 2 bases and the V segment lost 4 bases, leaving 7 bases of the junction unmatched. The CDR3 is 15 residues long.